This TCR beta chain originates from a study of CD8 T cells in Susac syndrome. Random hexamers were used to reverse transcribe the RNA input (0.5 to 1 ug). In TCRdb, the immunoSEQ multiplex PCR reads were re-called with MiXCR into one record per CDR3 protein. The sample contains under 150,000 distinct CDR3 sequences, about 93% of which appear only once. The CDR3 has 15 amino acids. Germline CDR1 reads KGHSH; CDR2 reads LQKENI. Deletions cut 3 bases from V and 2 bases from J, with 12 bases between. Sequencing was carried out using CD8+ T cells from PBMCs. The source of this sequence is a human donor in good health. J is TRBJ2-3 and V is TRBV18; D not certain. The CDR3 DNA sequence: TGTGCCAGCTCACCCGATTCCGGGTTCACAGATACGCAGTATTTT. Its protein is CASSPDSGFTDTQYF.